The rows below give T cell receptor beta chains drawn from one sample of a study of T-cell reconstitution after alpha-beta-depleted transplantation in children. TCRdb reprocessed the PCR reads with MiXCR, giving one entry per CDR3 protein. Here the sample spans 600,000 to 700,000 distinct CDR3 sequences, around a sixth being singletons. The input for sequencing was PBMCs from the stem cell graft donor, taken from the stem cell graft. The receptors here all came from a human donor who donated a stem cell graft to a child with acute myeloid leukemia. Both conserved end residues are part of each CDR3. A D gene is named only where the DNA matches it firmly. The listing skips clone size in some rows; elsewhere it reads once, few, many or a size class.

TRBJ1-6,TRBV7-2,-,-,TGTGCCAGCAGCAAATGGCAGGGCATGGGCGGGAATTCACCCCTCCACTTT,CASSKWQGMGGNSPLHF
TRBJ1-1,TRBV20-1,-,-,TGCAGTGCTCCACCTAGGACGGTTCTTAACACTGAAGCTTTCTTT,CSAPPRTVLNTEAFF
TRBJ2-1,TRBV24-1,TRBD1,-,TGTGCCACCAGTGAACAGGGGGTTTCGACCTACAATGAGCAGTTCTTC,CATSEQGVSTYNEQFF
TRBJ1-1,TRBV6-2/TRBV6-3,TRBD1,few,TGTGCCAGCAGTCAGCTGTTACAGGGGGCTGTGAACACTGAAGCTTTCTTT,CASSQLLQGAVNTEAFF
TRBJ2-3,TRBV20-1,TRBD1,many,TGCAGTGCTAGAGGAGGCGCGGGACAGGGCGTCACAGATACGCAGTATTTT,CSARGGAGQGVTDTQYF
TRBJ2-5,TRBV10-3,-,many,TGTGCCATCAGTGAGTCCATGACTTCTGGAGGGGAAGAGACCCAGTACTTC,CAISESMTSGGEETQYF
TRBJ2-5,TRBV7-2,-,once,TGTGCCAGCAGCTTATCGGGGGCGGTCCAAGAGACCCAGTACTTC,CASSLSGAVQETQYF
TRBJ2-3,TRBV5-6,-,-,TGTGCCAGCAGCCGGGTGGGATATACGCAGTATTTT,CASSRVGYTQYF
TRBJ2-1,TRBV13,-,few,TGTGCCAGCAGCAGCCAGACGGGGTCCTACAATGAGCAGTTCTTC,CASSSQTGSYNEQFF
TRBJ2-7,TRBV29-1,TRBD1,many,TGCAGCGTTGAAGTTCCAAAGGACAGGGGATACGAGCAGTACTTC,CSVEVPKDRGYEQYF
TRBJ2-5,TRBV6-1,TRBD2,few,TGTGCCAGCAGTACCGGACTAGCGGACCAAGAGACCCAGTACTTC,CASSTGLADQETQYF
TRBJ1-6,TRBV27,TRBD1,many,TGTGCCACCCGGACAGGGGCAAATTCACCCCTCCACTTT,CATRTGANSPLHF
TRBJ2-3,TRBV20-1,-,-,TGCAGTGCTTCTCCCCGGCTCACAGATACGCAGTATTTT,CSASPRLTDTQYF
TRBJ1-6,TRBV12-3/TRBV12-4,-,-,TGTGCCAGCAGGTCCCAGGAGGAAAGGAGTTCACCCCTCCACTTT,CASRSQEERSSPLHF
TRBJ2-7,TRBV7-9,-,-,TGTGCCAGCAGCTTAGCTGTGCAGGGGTGGGAGCAGTACTTC,CASSLAVQGWEQYF
TRBJ2-5,TRBV12-3/TRBV12-4,-,-,TGTGCCAGCACTAAGAGGTCCGTCGGGCCGCCAGGGACCCAGTACTTC,CASTKRSVGPPGTQYF
TRBJ2-5,TRBV28,-,-,TGTGCCAGCAGCCCGGCAGGGCTTAAAGAGACCCAGTACTTC,CASSPAGLKETQYF
TRBJ2-3,TRBV6-2/TRBV6-3,TRBD2,-,TGTGCCAGCACCGACTTCCAGACTAGCGGGGGAAAAGATACGCAGTATTTT,CASTDFQTSGGKDTQYF
TRBJ2-1,TRBV5-6,-,many,TGTGCCAGCAGCCTGGACGAGGACAATGAGCAGTTCTTC,CASSLDEDNEQFF
TRBJ1-2,TRBV6-5,-,few,TGTGCCAGCAGCCCCGTCGGCAGCAACTATGGCTACACCTTC,CASSPVGSNYGYTF
TRBJ1-1,TRBV11-2,-,-,TGTGCCAGCAGCAAAGCGGTGAACACTGAAGCTTTCTTT,CASSKAVNTEAFF
TRBJ2-7,TRBV10-3,-,many,TGTGCCATCAGTGCTGTACCCTCCTACGAGCAGTACTTC,CAISAVPSYEQYF
TRBJ2-3,TRBV9,TRBD1,many,TGTGCCAGCAGCGTAGAACCGGGACAGGGTACAGATACGCAGTATTTT,CASSVEPGQGTDTQYF
TRBJ2-7,TRBV7-2,-,few,TGTGCCAGCAGCTTAGCCCCCCTATACGAGCAGTACTTC,CASSLAPLYEQYF
TRBJ2-1,TRBV5-1,TRBD2,-,TGCGCCAGCAGCTTCCCCGGGACTAGGGATAATGAGCAGTTCTTC,CASSFPGTRDNEQFF
TRBJ2-7,TRBV20-1,-,many,TGCAGTGCTACCCGGGACGTCTCCTACGAGCAGTACTTC,CSATRDVSYEQYF
TRBJ1-5,TRBV29-1,TRBD1,-,TGCAGCGTTGGTTCAGGGGGCGGCAATCAGCCCCAGCATTTT,CSVGSGGGNQPQHF
TRBJ1-1,TRBV6-5,TRBD1,-,TGTGCCAGCAGTTACTCACAGGGGCGCACTGAAGCTTTCTTT,CASSYSQGRTEAFF
TRBJ2-3,TRBV7-8,-,few,TGTGCCAGCAGCTCCTTCTCCTCGATAGATACGCAGTATTTT,CASSSFSSIDTQYF
TRBJ2-5,TRBV15,TRBD1,many,TGTGCCACCAGCAGCTCGACAGGGGAAGAGACCCAGTACTTC,CATSSSTGEETQYF
TRBJ2-5,TRBV12-3/TRBV12-4,TRBD2,many,TGTGCCAGCAGTTTAGGACTAGCAGCAGAGACCCAGTACTTC,CASSLGLAAETQYF